This entry lists 25 T cell receptor beta chains sequenced from one sample in a study of control samples from healthy donors and cancer patients. Sequencing was performed with immunoSEQ multiplex PCR; in TCRdb, only in-frame clones are kept and a portion is missing. The table includes 12,000 or so clones, approximately 90% detected once. Sequenced input: formalin-fixed, paraffin-embedded tissue. The receptors here all came from a male donor with melanoma.

This chain uses TRBV5-5 with TRBJ1-2; D possibly corresponds to TRBD1 (5 bases). The CDR3 sequence is 17 residues long. CDR1 is SGHKS, CDR2 YYEKEE, per germline (reference sequence). Trimming took 2 bases from V and 4 from J, leaving 21 bases between them. CDR3 sequence: CASSFSREPLVPYGYTF. Written as DNA, the CDR3 is TGTGCCAGCAGCTTCAGCAGGGAACCCTTAGTCCCCTATGGCTACACCTTC. Looking up the rest from reference TRBV5-5 and TRBJ1-2 gives the full variable domain: DAGVTQSPTHLIKTRGQQVTLRCSPISGHKSVSWYQQVLGQGPQFIFQYYEKEERGRGNFPDRFSARQFPNYSSELNVNALLLGDSALYLCASSFSREPLVPYGYTFGSGTRLTVV.

The chain joins TRBV6-5 to TRBJ1-1; D unclear. The V and J ends lost 7 bases and 7 bases respectively, with 10 bases between them. The CDR3 sequence is 11 residues long. Germline values: CDR1 MNHEY, CDR2 SVGAGI. The CDR3 spells CASTSHLEAFF. As DNA, the CDR3 is TGTGCCAGCACCAGCCACCTTGAAGCTTTCTTT.

This chain uses TRBV2 with TRBJ2-7; TRBD2 matches 8 bases. Germline loops: CDR1 SNHLY, CDR2 FYNNEI. The V and J ends lost 8 bases and 5 bases, in that order; junction bases with no gene match: 8. The CDR3 runs to 13 residues. The CDR3 coding sequence is TGTGCCAGCTCCGGGCTAGCGGGTGACGAGCAGTACTTC. Protein product: CASSGLAGDEQYF. Drawing the rest from reference TRBV2 and TRBJ2-7, the complete variable domain is EPEVTQTPSHQVTQMGQEVILRCVPISNHLYFYWYRQILGQKVEFLVSFYNNEISEKSEIFDDQFSVERPDGSNFTLKIRSTKLEDSAMYFCASSGLAGDEQYFGPGTRLTVT.

CDR3 amino acids: CASSQVGATVNYGYTF. As DNA, the CDR3 is TGTGCCAGCAGCCAAGTCGGGGCGACAGTCAACTATGGCTACACCTTC. The rearrangement uses TRBV4-2 and TRBJ1-2; tentatively, D is TRBD1 (5 bases). The germline V and J ends were trimmed by 1 base and 2 bases, with 14 bases remaining between them. Looked up from germline, CDR1 is LGHNA and CDR2 is YNFKEQ. The length of the CDR3 is 16 residues.

This rearrangement joins TRBV5-8 to TRBJ1-5; D is ambiguous. The V end lost 2 bases, the J end lost 5 bases, and 14 bases lay between the germline ends. The CDR3 loop spans 15 amino acids. Germline values: CDR1 SGHTS, CDR2 YDEGEE. CDR3 DNA: TGTGCCAGCAGCTTATGGACTGGCCGAGATCAGCCCCAGCATTTT. This translates into CASSLWTGRDQPQHF.

This clone has only a few counts. Other DNA sequences in this specimen translate into the identical CDR3. This chain uses TRBV29-1 with TRBJ2-7; 9 bases match TRBD1. Germline V lookup: CDR1 SQVTM, CDR2 ANQGSEA. The CDR3 has 14 amino acids. Losses at the gene ends were 4 bases for V and 2 bases for J; bases not matched to a gene: 6. The CDR3 reads CSVGTGTGTYEQYF. Written as DNA, the CDR3 is TGCAGCGTTGGTACCGGGACAGGGACCTACGAGCAGTACTTC.

The CDR3 nucleotides are TGTGCCAGCAGTTCCCCCCAACTCGGCCTCGCCTATGGCTACACCTTC. It yields the protein CASSSPQLGLAYGYTF. This rearrangement joins TRBV27 to TRBJ1-2; no firm D call. Germline V lookup: CDR1 MNHEY, CDR2 SMNVEV (reference sequence). Trimming cost V 4 bases and J 4 bases, with 19 bases left between them. The CDR3 contains 16 residues.

This chain uses TRBV19 with TRBJ2-7, with TRBD1 matching 9 bases. The V segment lost 7 bases and the J segment 6 bases; nucleotides outside the gene matches: 16. CDR3 length: 16 amino acids. CDR1 LNHDA and CDR2 SQIVND come from the germline V gene (reference sequence). In DNA, the CDR3 is TGTGCCAGTACATATCGCCCTGGGACAGGGTATTCCGAGCAGTACTTC. This sequence encodes CASTYRPGTGYSEQYF.

The chain has TRBV18 and TRBJ1-5; D is undetermined. Per the germline V gene, CDR1 is KGHSH and CDR2 is LQKENI. The ends were cut back, 3 bases at V and 7 bases at J, with 7 bases in the middle. The CDR3 runs to 12 residues. The CDR3 nucleotides are TGTGCCAGCTCACCCGGCAGCCAGCCCCAGCATTTT. It yields the protein CASSPGSQPQHF.

The chain carries TRBV5-1 and TRBJ2-7, with 9 bases identical to TRBD1. CDR3 length: 15 amino acids. V shed 0 bases and J 6 bases; nucleotides not matched to a gene: 7. Germline assignment: CDR1 SGHRS and CDR2 YFSETQ. CDR3 coding DNA: TGCGCCAGCAGCTTGGAGTGGACAGGGGCCCCCGAGCAGTACTTC. Translating gives CASSLEWTGAPEQYF.

V gene TRBV5-4 combines with J gene TRBJ2-1; D is uncertain. The germline V gene has CDR1 SGHNT and CDR2 YYREEE (reference sequence). The V end lost 4 bases, the J end lost 0 bases, and 8 bases lay between the germline ends. The CDR3 has 14 residues. The CDR3 coding sequence is TGTGCCAGCAGCCCGGAGAGCTCCTACAATGAGCAGTTCTTC. Translation gives CASSPESSYNEQFF. Together with reference TRBV5-4 and TRBJ2-1, the CDR3 gives the full variable domain: ETGVTQSPTHLIKTRGQQVTLRCSSQSGHNTVSWYQQALGQGPQFIFQYYREEENGRGNFPPRFSGLQFPNYSSELNVNALELDDSALYLCASSPESSYNEQFFGPGTRLTVL.

The gene calls are TRBV6-1 and TRBJ1-5; D ambiguous. The CDR3 has 12 amino acids. From germline, CDR1 is MNHNS and CDR2 SASEGT. V was trimmed by 2 bases and J by 6 bases, leaving 5 bases between them. The chain's CDR3 is CASSEWGQPQHF. For the CDR3, the DNA is TGTGCCAGCAGTGAATGGGGTCAGCCCCAGCATTTT.

The chain carries TRBV7-9 and TRBJ2-1; D is unresolved. This CDR3 has 13 amino acids. The V gene lost 3 bases and the J gene lost 6 bases, with 9 bases spanning the gap. The germline V gene has CDR1 SEHNR and CDR2 FQNEAQ (reference sequence). The CDR3 spells CASSFPITNEQFF. The CDR3 region has the DNA TGTGCCAGCAGCTTTCCGATTACCAATGAGCAGTTCTTC.

The chain joins TRBV5-1 to TRBJ2-3; 8 bases line up with TRBD2. This CDR3 has 15 amino acids. Trimming removed 1 base from V and 6 bases from J; junction bases left unmatched: 7. Germline V gives CDR1 SGHRS, CDR2 YFSETQ. CDR3 sequence reads: CASSLSGSKADTQYF. The CDR3 DNA sequence: TGCGCCAGCAGCTTGAGCGGGAGTAAGGCGGATACGCAGTATTTT.

V usage is TRBV19 and J usage is TRBJ1-5, with 8 bases identical to TRBD1. V dropped 2 bases and J dropped 7; count of bases not matched to a gene: 7. Germline assignment: CDR1 LNHDA and CDR2 SQIVND (reference sequence). The CDR3 is 15 residues long. The CDR3 region is CASSITTGVRQPQHF. Written as DNA, the CDR3 is TGTGCCAGTAGTATAACGACAGGGGTAAGGCAGCCCCAGCATTTT.

Only one count was recorded for this clone. The gene calls are TRBV11-2 and TRBJ2-7, with TRBD1 matching 7 bases. Germline V CDR1 and CDR2: SGHAT, FQNNGV. V shed 0 bases and J 0 bases; nucleotides not matched to a gene: 2. The CDR3 is 15 residues long. The CDR3 reads CASSLDPGGSYEQYF. The CDR3 DNA sequence: TGTGCCAGCAGCTTAGACCCAGGGGGCTCCTACGAGCAGTACTTC.

V gene TRBV5-6 combines with J gene TRBJ2-7; D remains ambiguous. The ends were cut back, 2 bases at V and 0 bases at J, with 6 bases in the middle. The germline CDR1 and CDR2 sequences are SGHDT and YYEEEE. CDR3 size: 13 residues. CDR3 nucleotide sequence: TGTGCCAGCAGCTTCTATTCCTCCTACGAGCAGTACTTC. This codes for CASSFYSSYEQYF. Full variable domain (remainder filled in from reference TRBV5-6 and TRBJ2-7): DAGVTQSPTHLIKTRGQQVTLRCSPKSGHDTVSWYQQALGQGPQFIFQYYEEEERQRGNFPDRFSGHQFPNYSSELNVNALLLGDSALYLCASSFYSSYEQYFGPGTRLTVT.

V and J are TRBV6-1 and TRBJ1-6; 7 bases map to TRBD1. With 2 bases clipped from V and 13 bases from J, the junction kept 11 bases outside the gene matches. CDR1 is MNHNS, CDR2 SASEGT, per germline. This CDR3 is built from 15 residues. The CDR3 loop reads CASSEWDRDGEPLHF. The CDR3 DNA follows: TGTGCCAGCAGTGAATGGGACAGAGACGGTGAGCCCCTCCACTTT.

The gene calls are TRBV14 and TRBJ2-5, with unresolved D. The CDR3 runs to 13 residues. Germline assignment: CDR1 SGHDN and CDR2 FVKESK. The ends were cut back, 1 base at V and 3 bases at J, with 6 bases in the middle. The CDR3 region is CASSQAYEETQYF. CDR3 nucleotides: TGTGCCAGCAGCCAAGCTTACGAAGAGACCCAGTACTTC.

The chain links TRBV2 to TRBJ2-5; possible D gene TRBD2, 6 bases. The germline V gene encodes CDR1 SNHLY and CDR2 FYNNEI. The length of the CDR3 is 15 residues. V lost 3 bases and J lost 4, with 15 bases in between. The CDR3 protein is CASSDDLGGGETQYF. The CDR3 DNA reads as TGTGCCAGCAGTGATGATTTGGGGGGTGGAGAGACCCAGTACTTC.

The V and J genes are TRBV29-1 and TRBJ2-1; D is uncertain. Germline CDR1 reads SQVTM; CDR2 reads ANQGSEA. Trimming shortened V by 3 bases and J by 3 bases, and 15 bases separated the two germline ends. The CDR3 runs 15 residues. This chain's CDR3 is CSVEGMAGNYNEQFF. CDR3 sequence (DNA): TGCAGCGTTGAGGGCATGGCAGGCAACTACAATGAGCAGTTCTTC.

The chain uses TRBV28 and TRBJ2-3; 8 positions match TRBD2. There are 15 residues in the CDR3. J was trimmed by 4 bases and V by 6 bases; bases with no gene match: 9. CDR1 and CDR2 (germline): MDHEN, SYDVKM. CDR3 DNA sequence: TGTGCCAGCAGCCGCGGGGGGCCTCTCTCAGATACGCAGTATTTT. This gives the protein CASSRGGPLSDTQYF.

The gene calls are TRBV7-6 and TRBJ1-2; TRBD1 agrees at 7 bases. CDR3 length equals 15 residues. Trimming took 5 bases from V and 8 from J; bases not matched to a gene: 14. CDR1 and CDR2 from the germline V gene are SGHVS and FNYEAQ. In DNA form, the CDR3 reads TGTGCCAGCAGCCCGCTCCCCGACACAGGGGTGGGCTACACCTTC. Translated, it gives CASSPLPDTGVGYTF.

About this clone: Germline is not matched at one junction end, which may reflect a read error. This chain links TRBV5-4 with TRBJ2-1; TRBD2 aligns across 13 bases. In germline, CDR1 is SGHNT, CDR2 YYREEE (reference sequence). This CDR3 region has 19 residues. The CDR3 DNA reads TGTGTCAGCAGCCCGAGACTAGCGGGAGGTGGGAGCTCCTACAATGAGCAGTTCTTC. Its protein is CVSSPRLAGGGSSYNEQFF.

The J gene is TRBJ1-5, the V gene TRBV6-1, with D maybe TRBD1 (6 bases). The CDR3 contains 17 residues. Germline CDR1 and CDR2: MNHNS and SASEGT. V lost 2 bases and J lost 1, with 15 bases in between. CDR3 residues: CASSELGGQKSNQPQHF. The CDR3 DNA reads TGTGCCAGCAGTGAACTCGGTGGACAGAAAAGCAATCAGCCCCAGCATTTT.